The clone carrying this T cell receptor (beta chain) was picked up many times. The antigen is undetermined. The sample is drawn from a study of identical twins. Only healthy Caucasians were enrolled as donors. TCRdb analysed the 5' RACE reads with MiXCR anew, one entry per CDR3 protein. This sample carries about 150,000 distinct CDR3 sequences, under 4.5% of them seen once, and the ten largest clones take 8.1%. V gave up 7 bases and J gave up 2 bases; unmatched junction bases: 5. The CDR3 sequence is 16 residues long. Per germline, CDR1 MNHNS and CDR2 SASEGT. Points from the study as a whole: Partly confounded zero-insertion analyses could result from invariant MAIT and iNKT cells. Models underestimated out-of-frame TCR alpha sharing in monozygotic twins.

The chain joins TRBV6-1 to TRBJ2-2; 12 bases align to TRBD2. The sequence was obtained from a young man in good health. The sequenced sample consisted of memory T cells sorted from blood. The CDR3 DNA is TGTGCCAGCAAGACGGGACTAGCGGGTAACACCGGGGAGCTGTTTTTT. Translating gives CASKTGLAGNTGELFF.